One T cell receptor beta chain is described in this entry. Germline lookup yields CDR1 MNHEY and CDR2 SVGEGT. The CDR3 sequence is 14 residues long. Trimming left V 2 bases short and J 4 bases short, with 10 bases between. This entry comes from a study of blood T cell repertoires in COVID-19. Study details: Samples of COVID-19 (acute and convalescent) were obtained from the United States, Italy and Spain. T cells, B-cell-depleted T cells, or PBMCs supplied cDNA or gDNA.

Authors' data handling: Amplifying reference gene primers gave estimates of nucleated cell counts. Sequencing was performed with immunoSEQ multiplex PCR; in TCRdb, only in-frame clones are kept and a portion is missing. The DNA gave D and trimming, while V, J and clone size come from that table. The sample records about 300,000 clones, approximately 89% being singletons. The chain recombines TRBV6-2 or TRBV6-3 with TRBJ2-3; tentative D call: TRBD2 (5 bases). The clonotype comes from a woman younger than 45 who had recovered from COVID-19. Sequences were obtained from peripheral blood. CDR3 amino acids: CASSYASTADTQYF. CDR3 coding DNA: TGTGCCAGCAGTTACGCTAGCACGGCAGATACGCAGTATTTT.